This TCR beta chain was profiled in a study of cytomegalovirus exposure and HLA in healthy donors (dated by TCRdb to about 2017). In the study overall: An earlier analysis of some 600 of the donors reported 250 to 350 Gb of sequence data and 95 million to 120 million unique TCR beta sequences obtained from 180 million or so T cells. An early release covering 550 to 650 HLA-typed donors comprised roughly 300 gigabases of sequencing data and 65 million to 100 million unique TCR sequences. Of the 300 to 500 genotyped donors, 75% to 85% were placed in the genetic ancestry cluster associated with self-reported Caucasian donors. The study aimed to test whether signatures of past pathogen exposure could be identified by cataloging public T cell receptors. The T cell repertoires of 666 subjects were profiled by immunosequencing and related to cytomegalovirus serostatus. In addition to the first cohort of hundreds of subjects, a separate validation cohort of some 120 different subjects was used. The study combined high-throughput TCR immunosequencing, statistical association of individual TCRs with disease status, and machine learning to predict cytomegalovirus infection status. To study patterns of TCR occurrence, a later analysis re-analyzed previously published TCR beta repertoires from 666 donors and added high-resolution HLA genotyping. Rather than using new phenotypic data, the later analysis identified candidate immune exposures from TCR beta sequences and from how often those sequences occurred across donors. An earlier analysis of several hundred of the donors applied high-throughput TCR beta sequencing to assess whether each TCR beta V gene segment acted as functional or pseudogenic. Alongside the repertoire data, information on donor age, sex, ethnicity and CMV serostatus was compiled. Genome-wide SNP genotypes for about 60% of the 666 donors were used in a later genetic analysis, which treated that subset as a discovery cohort. Every discovery cohort repertoire had been produced on one sequencing platform. HLA typing covered class I and class II loci at four-digit resolution. Typing coverage varied by locus: roughly 629-630 donors for A, B, C, DRB1 and DQB1; 500 to 550 for DQA1; more than 600 for DPA1; under 490 for DPB1. Because of strong linkage in the cohort, 4 to 6 DR-DQ haplotypes were treated as single units for association and clustering. On average, 235,054 unique TCR beta nucleotide sequences were sequenced per donor among fewer than 500 genotyped donors of the cohort, with 15% to 20% of those sequences being non-productive.

In total, roughly 710 healthy bone marrow donors made up the cohort. All cohort members were sampled while nominally healthy, although unrecorded immune exposures were likely present. The donor tested CMV seropositive, placing the donor among the approximately 310 seropositive members of the cohort. A peripheral blood sample was collected from each donor, and TCR beta sequencing was performed on peripheral blood mononuclear cells. The Qiagen DNeasy Blood Extraction Kit was used to extract genomic DNA from the blood cell samples. From the germline V gene (reference sequence), CDR1 is GTSNPN and CDR2 is SVGIG. Trimming at the junction amounts to 3 bases on V and 8 bases on J, and the germline ends lie 14 bases apart. From the cysteine up to the phenylalanine, the CDR3 has a length of 13 residues. The retained sequence is limited to the CDR3, 39 bases, with the frame set at the first base. Preparation of the library involved the immunoSEQ multiplex PCR assay. For the multiplex PCR, a mixture combining 60 forward primers for TCR Vbeta segments and 13 reverse primers for TCR Jbeta segments was used. Amplification of the CDR3 region of rearranged TCR beta genes was performed with a multiplex PCR assay on genomic DNA. Amplified TCR beta libraries were sequenced as 87-base-pair reads on the Illumina HiSeq System. On the authors' methods: Across the roughly 670 repertoires, a later analysis counted about 81 million unique TCR beta chains, 9.5 million to 12 million of which were shared by at least two donors. Raw reads were error-corrected and collapsed into unique sequences by a nearest-neighbor algorithm in which closely related sequences were merged to remove PCR and sequencing errors. To assign V, D and J gene segments, CDR3 sequences were aligned to IMGT reference sequences. For a sequence to be retained, a match of at least six nucleotides was required to both a V gene segment and a J gene segment. Rearrangements were called productive when the CDR3 lacked stop codons and stayed in frame with V and J; all others were non-productive. Following IMGT convention, CDR3 was defined as the stretch from the second conserved V-encoded cysteine to the conserved J-encoded phenylalanine. The earlier analysis of 587 of the donors excluded sequences that lacked an unambiguous match to a single V gene segment. An earlier analysis of 587 of the donors classified V segments as functional when productive rearrangements were above 56.7% and as segregating when the standard deviation between donors was above 5%. A statistical classification framework was built for diagnosing cytomegalovirus status from the catalog of TCR beta chain sequences. V and J gene assignment, in a later analysis, came from comparing TCR nucleotide sequences with IMGT/GENE-DB human TR gene sequences. A later analysis assigned CDR3 sequences and most-parsimonious VDJ recombination scenarios with the TCRdist pipeline. In a later analysis, each TCR beta chain was defined by its CDR3 amino acid sequence together with its V-gene family, and reads without a unique V-gene family were excluded. As a way to deal with suspected cross-contamination and a sequencing artifact, a later analysis dropped nearly 600 nucleotide sequences that were highly shared and had low generation probability. For each public chain, a later analysis derived a clonal expansion index from normalized ranks of inferred template counts within each repertoire. In a later analysis, generation probabilities were computed using a VDJ recombination model fitted to out-of-frame rearrangements, and the results were checked against IGoR. In a later analysis, TCR-TCR, TCR-HLA and TCR-CMV co-occurrence was scored with hypergeometric tests, and a repertoire-size bias correction was applied to TCR pairs. To estimate false discovery rates, a later analysis permuted the HLA or CMV assignments 20 times. In a later analysis, co-occurring TCRs were grouped using DBSCAN, with TCRdist sequence similarity added in when clustering inside HLA-allele-positive subsets. For co-occurrence clustering, repertoires with fewer than 30,000 or more than 120,000 public chains were excluded, along with five repertoires with anomalous nucleotide sharing. Held by TCRdb, this immuneACCESS table contains in-frame sequences only and omits some clones. Under half of the omission traces to an unresolved V gene where checked; the cause of the rest is unknown. V and J calls plus clone size are reproduced from that table; the DNA served to infer D and trimming. Counted in this sample were about 210,000 clones; about 81% of them appeared once. Together, the top ten hold about 6.1% of the sample.

About this clone: What antigen it recognizes has not been identified. Qualities for individual bases were not recorded, and no much larger clone is one base off.

On the study overall, not on this receptor specifically: At a false discovery rate of 0.05, a later analysis linked around 15,000 TCR beta sequences to specific HLA alleles. The classifier was reported to diagnose cytomegalovirus status with high specificity and sensitivity in both the original and validation cohorts. Most TCR sequences were observed very rarely across donors, whereas some public TCRs were present in many individuals. Approximately 18 rarely observed V segments, including chromosome 9 orphons, were excluded from the earlier analysis of some 590 of the donors because counts were too low. Presence/absence analyses assumed roughly uniform sequencing depth across donors, an assumption that may not hold. In an earlier analysis of over 550 of the donors, most TCR beta V segments were observed in productive rearrangements about 87% or about 30% of the time, broadly matching IMGT annotations. Correlated functional status among segregating V segments might be attributable to linkage disequilibrium, but an unknown experimental factor could not be ruled out. According to a later analysis, parvovirus B19, influenza, CMV and Epstein-Barr virus appeared linked to several top co-occurrence clusters. Because HLA typing was unavailable for some donors at each locus, only the typed subset was used in association tests. It was suggested by the authors that the approach could potentially be generalized to other disease states and immunological phenotypes. In a later analysis, HLA-associated TCR beta chains showed more clonal expansion and lower generation probabilities than non-associated chains that were equally common. In a later genetic analysis, fewer N-insertions in productive TCRs were reported among donors in an Asian-associated ancestry cluster than the approximately 670-donor mean. Most CMV-associated TCR beta chains appeared to be HLA-restricted in a later analysis, and the HLA associations seemed to be driven largely by CMV exposure. Because the 87-base-pair reads could not distinguish some IMGT-functional V segments, including TRBV6-2 and TRBV6-3, those segments were excluded. When HLA alleles, especially DR and DQ, strongly co-occurred, attributing TCR associations to individual alleles was difficult. Immune exposure information for the cohort was limited to CMV serostatus. An association between a missense DCLRE1C variant and V-gene and J-gene trimming of TCR beta chains was found in a later genetic analysis and replicated in an independent cohort. Three of the identified cytomegalovirus-associated TCR beta chains were confirmed in vitro to be specific for cytomegalovirus antigens. In the study, 150 to 200 TCR beta chains were listed as associated with cytomegalovirus. This cohort had only TCR beta chains sequenced, and the lack of alpha or paired-chain data limited which features could be detected. A further reported finding was that TCR beta sequences accurately predicted the HLA-A and HLA-B alleles for most subjects in the first cohort. A cluster of highly shared sequence variants was judged likely to represent a technical artifact of the sequencing pipeline. In a later analysis, the rate of TCR association differed among HLA loci, with DRB1 alleles having the most associated TCRs and HLA-C alleles having the fewest.

The chain couples TRBV30 to TRBJ2-1; the D gene is not confidently resolved. The sequence was collected from a man aged 35-49 years in good health and CMV-seropositive. Source material: PBMCs. The DNA sequence is TGTGCCTGGAGCCTAGGCCCTTTAGATGAGCAGTTCTTC. Translated, this is CAWSLGPLDEQFF.